This TCR beta chain was found in a study of tumor-infiltrating lymphocytes in oesophageal squamous cell carcinoma. TCRdb called the PCR reads again in MiXCR, with one record for every CDR3 protein. Among under 20,000 distinct CDR3 sequences, roughly two fifths were seen once, and the ten largest hold approximately 19%. Germline-derived CDR1 and CDR2 are SGHAT and FQNNGV. The CDR3 extends over 15 amino acids. Sequencing was done on a sample of esophageal tumor tissue. This TCR derives from a male donor with esophageal squamous cell carcinoma. J is TRBJ2-4 and V is TRBV11-2, with D possibly matching TRBD1 (5 bases). The end of the DNA fits TRBJ2-7 better, so the J call may be wrong. CDR3 sequence (DNA): TGTGCCAGCAGCTTAGATCCCGACAGTTCCTACGAGCAGTACTTC. Protein product: CASSLDPDSSYEQYF.